These 23 T cell receptor beta chains originate from one sample sequenced in a study of T-cell reconstitution after alpha-beta-depleted transplantation in children. Preparation of the TCRbeta library was carried out with unique molecular identifiers. Via MiXCR, TCRdb re-called the PCR reads, giving one row per CDR3 protein. The sample lists 250,000 to 350,000 distinct CDR3 sequences, around 9.6% occurring once. This specimen consisted of PBMCs from the stem cell graft donor, obtained from the stem cell graft. These TCRs come from a human donor who donated a stem cell graft to a child with SCID.

This clonotype was counted ten times or more. The chain joins TRBV5-1 to TRBJ1-1, with unresolved D. The CDR3 is 15 amino acids. V was clipped by 0 bases and J by 1 base, with 10 bases between them. Germline lookup yields CDR1 SGHRS and CDR2 YFSETQ. The CDR3 nucleotides read TGCGCCAGCAGCTTGGCCTTCAGAGAGAACACTGAAGCTTTCTTT. Its translation: CASSLAFRENTEAFF.

In this sample, this clonotype turned up a few times. The gene calls are TRBV12-3 or TRBV12-4 and TRBJ2-1; 8 nucleotides line up with TRBD1. The CDR3 spans 13 residues. V lost 8 bases, J lost 10 bases, and 10 bases stayed unmatched. The CDR3 sequence is CASAGQAYGEQFF. DNA for the CDR3: TGTGCCAGCGCGGGACAGGCATACGGGGAGCAGTTCTTC.

In its sample, this clonotype was seen a few times. The gene calls are TRBV7-3 and TRBJ2-4, with TRBD1 matching over 9 bases. The CDR3 consists of 17 residues. The junction had 7 bases not matched to a gene; V was cut back by 1 base and J by 3 bases. The germline gives CDR1 SGHTA, CDR2 FQGTGA. The CDR3 region has the DNA TGTGCCAGCAGCTTAAGGGCGGGACAGGGAGGCAAAAACATTCAGTACTTC. It encodes CASSLRAGQGGKNIQYF.

The gene calls are TRBV12-3 or TRBV12-4 and TRBJ2-6; D is tentatively TRBD1 or TRBD2 (5 bases each). The CDR3 sequence is 17 residues long. Trimming shortened V by 6 bases and J by 2 bases, and 17 bases separated the two germline ends. CDR3 amino acids: CASSRRGPGPGANVLTF. The CDR3 region has the DNA TGTGCCAGCAGCCGTCGGGGCCCTGGGCCTGGGGCCAACGTCCTGACTTTC.

The rearrangement links TRBV4-2 to TRBJ2-3; 9 nucleotides agree with TRBD1. Germline values: CDR1 LGHNA, CDR2 YNFKEQ. This CDR3 region has 18 residues. J lost 0 bases, V lost 1 base, and 8 bases had no gene match. The CDR3 protein is CASSQGDRVGESTDTQYF. CDR3 in DNA: TGTGCCAGCAGCCAAGGGGACAGGGTAGGGGAGAGCACAGATACGCAGTATTTT.

The table lists this clonotype with a few counts. The chain employs TRBV5-1 and TRBJ2-1, with a possible D match to TRBD2 (5 bases). This CDR3 is built from 16 residues. V was cut by 4 bases and J by 8 bases, with 22 bases left in between. Germline CDR1 and CDR2: SGHRS and YFSETQ. The chain's CDR3 is CASSLDPSGGSDEQFF. The CDR3 DNA reads as TGCGCCAGCAGCCTGGATCCTAGTGGAGGATCGGATGAGCAGTTCTTC.

At least ten counts were recorded for this clonotype. CDR3 nucleotides: TGCGCCAGCAGCCATTATCTGCGGGGGGCCACAGATACGCAGTATTTT. Translated: CASSHYLRGATDTQYF. V and J are TRBV4-1 and TRBJ2-3; 8 nucleotides agree with TRBD2. CDR1 and CDR2 from the germline V gene are MGHRA and YSYEKL. The V and J ends lost 3 bases and 2 bases, in that order; junction bases with no gene match: 7. The CDR3 covers 16 residues.

This clonotype was detected many times. This chain uses TRBV5-1 with TRBJ2-5; maybe TRBD1 (5 bases). There are 14 residues in the CDR3. Germline CDR1 SGHRS, CDR2 YFSETQ. The V end lost 8 bases, the J end lost 0 bases, and 14 bases lay between the germline ends. CDR3 DNA sequence: TGCGCCAGTTCGCAGGGTTTTAACCAAGAGACCCAGTACTTC. It codes for CASSQGFNQETQYF.

V gene TRBV6-1 combines with J gene TRBJ1-2, with D maybe TRBD1 (5 bases). The V end lost 5 bases, the J end lost 8 bases, and 21 bases lay between the germline ends. CDR1 is MNHNS, CDR2 SASEGT, per germline. The CDR3 length is 15 residues. The CDR3, as DNA: TGTGCCAGCAGTCCCCGGGACCACTTCCTCGCGGGCTACACCTTC. The encoded protein is CASSPRDHFLAGYTF.

This clonotype showed up just a few times. The chain recombines TRBV20-1 with TRBJ2-3; D not certain. CDR3 size: 11 residues. Trimming left V 0 bases short and J 6 bases short, with 4 bases between. The germline V gene has CDR1 DFQATT and CDR2 SNEGSKA (reference sequence). In nucleotides, the CDR3 is TGCAGTGCTAGAGACTGGGATACGCAGTATTTT. Translating it yields CSARDWDTQYF.

The chain combines TRBV12-3 or TRBV12-4 with TRBJ1-1; unclear D gene. Between the trimmed V and J ends, which lost 2 bases and 0 bases, there was a span of 13 bases. This CDR3 spans 16 amino acids. This CDR3 reads CASSLHPRTLNTEAFF. The DNA of the CDR3 is TGTGCCAGCAGTTTACACCCGCGGACCTTGAACACTGAAGCTTTCTTT.

J is TRBJ1-4 and V is TRBV11-2; D is undetermined. This CDR3 is 14 amino acids long. Germline V CDR1 and CDR2: SGHAT, FQNNGV. V lost 0 bases to trimming and J lost 5 bases, with 7 bases between them. In DNA form, the CDR3 reads TGTGCCAGCAGCTTAGACGGAGGGAATGAAAAACTGTTTTTT. Translating gives CASSLDGGNEKLFF.

Concerning this clonotype: The junction differs from germline at one of its ends, possibly a read error. The chain employs TRBV20-1 and TRBJ2-6; possibly TRBD2 for D (6 bases). This CDR3 has 16 amino acids. Germline CDR1 is DFQATT and CDR2 is SNEGSKA (reference sequence). DNA of the CDR3: TGCTGTGCGTCCTTGGACGGGAGCTCTGGGGCCAACGTCCTGACTTTC. The encoded protein is CCASLDGSSGANVLTF.

The rearrangement joins TRBV11-2 to TRBJ2-7; D might be TRBD1 (6 bases). Trimming took off 3 bases at V and 7 bases at J, with 13 bases between the two ends. CDR3 size: 13 residues. The germline V gene has CDR1 SGHAT and CDR2 FQNNGV. DNA for the CDR3: TGTGCCAGCAGCTTGGGGGCGTCGGGAGAGCAGTACTTC. Translating it yields CASSLGASGEQYF.

The chain is built from TRBV7-9 and TRBJ2-5; weak D call: TRBD1 (6 bases). The CDR3 runs 13 residues. Germline values: CDR1 SEHNR, CDR2 FQNEAQ (reference sequence). Trimming stripped 4 bases from V and 5 bases from J, with 11 bases between. The DNA for the CDR3 is TGTGCCAGCAGCTCAGGGGCTAAGGAGACCCAGTACTTC. Amino acid sequence: CASSSGAKETQYF.

The V call is TRBV7-9, the J call TRBJ1-1, with D unresolved. V gave up 5 bases and J gave up 1 base, with 17 bases separating them. Germline V gene data show CDR1 as SEHNR and CDR2 as FQNEAQ (reference sequence). The CDR3 contains 16 residues. The CDR3 DNA follows: TGTGCCAGCAGCCCCGTGCTGGGAGATAAGAACACTGAAGCTTTCTTT. Translated, it gives CASSPVLGDKNTEAFF.

The J gene is TRBJ2-7, the V gene TRBV10-3; 8 bases align to TRBD1. There are 12 residues in the CDR3. The V and J ends lost 6 bases and 6 bases, in that order; junction bases with no gene match: 4. Germline loops: CDR1 ENHRY, CDR2 SYGVKD. CDR3 nucleotide sequence: TGTGCCATCAGGGGAGACAGGGGCGAGCAGTACTTC. As protein: CAIRGDRGEQYF.

This rearrangement joins TRBV11-2 to TRBJ2-5, with 7 bases fitting TRBD1. The CDR3 totals 15 residues. The ends lost 6 bases at V and 1 base at J; junction bases unmatched: 8. CDR1 and CDR2 from the germline V gene are SGHAT and FQNNGV. Here the CDR3 DNA reads TGTGCCAGCAGTTTACAGGGGACCTCCCAAGAGACCCAGTACTTC. Amino acid sequence: CASSLQGTSQETQYF. Filled out from reference TRBV11-2 and TRBJ2-5, the complete variable domain reads EAGVAQSPRYKIIEKRQSVAFWCNPISGHATLYWYQQILGQGPKLLIQFQNNGVVDDSQLPKDRFSAERLKGVDSTLKIQPAKLEDSAVYLCASSLQGTSQETQYFGPGTRLLVL.

The chain carries TRBV7-9 and TRBJ2-1, with TRBD1 matching over 8 bases. CDR1 and CDR2 from the germline V gene are SEHNR and FQNEAQ (reference sequence). Trimming removed 1 base from V and 8 bases from J; junction bases left unmatched: 7. There are 15 residues in the CDR3. CDR3 DNA sequence: TGTGCCAGCAGCTTAGTTCCAGGGGGCTTTGATGAGCAGTTCTTC. It specifies CASSLVPGGFDEQFF.

Ten or more counts support this clonotype. The CDR3 nucleotides are TGTGCCAGCAACGGACAGGGGGGTCCAGCTTTCTTT. As protein: CASNGQGGPAFF. V usage is TRBV6-5 and J usage is TRBJ1-1; 10 bases align to TRBD1. The V and J ends lost 7 bases and 10 bases, in that order; junction bases with no gene match: 6. CDR1 and CDR2 from the germline V gene are MNHEY and SVGAGI. The CDR3 runs 12 residues.

V is TRBV2 and J is TRBJ1-1; tentative D call: TRBD1 (5 bases). V was cut by 5 bases and J by 1 base, with 8 bases left in between. Germline V gives CDR1 SNHLY, CDR2 FYNNEI. The CDR3 has 13 amino acids. CDR3 sequence: CASSSDKNTEAFF. The DNA of the CDR3 is TGTGCCAGCAGTTCGGACAAGAACACTGAAGCTTTCTTT.

V gene TRBV7-2 combines with J gene TRBJ2-5; 8 bases are a match to TRBD1. This CDR3 is built from 14 residues. V trimming: 4 bases; J trimming: 2 bases; junction bases outside the gene matches: 3. CDR1 and CDR2 from the germline V gene are SGHTA and FQGNSA. This chain's CDR3 is CASSSRDRQETQYF. CDR3 nucleotide sequence: TGTGCCAGCAGCTCAAGGGACAGGCAAGAGACCCAGTACTTC.

V is TRBV13 and J is TRBJ1-2; a weak D match, TRBD1 (5 bases). The CDR3 is 15 amino acids. The germline CDR1 and CDR2 sequences are PRHDT and FYEKMQ (reference sequence). V was shortened by 10 bases and J by 7 bases, with 25 bases between the two germline ends. The CDR3 region has the DNA TGTGCCACTACTGCGGGAGACAGCCTGTCGGGTGGCTACACCTTC. This encodes CATTAGDSLSGGYTF.